Listed here are 8 T cell receptor beta chains from one sample, sequenced in a study of cytomegalovirus exposure and HLA in healthy donors. Repertoires were generated with immunoSEQ multiplex PCR, while TCRdb's copy carries only in-frame clones and drops some. The sample has about 58,000 clones; around nine tenths are singletons. The sample was PBMCs. The receptors were gathered from a man in his late teens or twenties in good health and CMV-seronegative.

The genes are TRBV9 and TRBJ2-3; D uncertain. CDR3 length: 14 amino acids. CDR1 and CDR2 (germline): SGDLS, YYNGEE. The germline V and J ends were trimmed by 0 bases and 0 bases, with 5 bases remaining between them. The CDR3 reads CASSVAVSTDTQYF. The CDR3, as DNA: TGTGCCAGCAGCGTAGCGGTTAGCACAGATACGCAGTATTTT.

The rearrangement joins TRBV11-3 to TRBJ2-7, with 8 bases matching TRBD2. Germline values: CDR1 SGHNT, CDR2 YENEEA. V shed 3 bases and J 4 bases; nucleotides not matched to a gene: 8. CDR3 length: 15 amino acids. CDR3 bases: TGTGCCAGCAGCTTGGTAGCGGGAAAGGAGTACGAGCAGTACTTC. Translation: CASSLVAGKEYEQYF.

The chain couples TRBV7-2 to TRBJ1-5; D gene unclear. V was clipped by 2 bases and J by 0 bases, with 5 bases between them. CDR1 is SGHTA, CDR2 FQGNSA, per germline. The CDR3 covers 14 residues. CDR3 nucleotides: TGTGCCAGCAGCTTAACATATAGCAATCAGCCCCAGCATTTT. Translated, it gives CASSLTYSNQPQHF.

This clone came up once. The chain employs TRBV9 and TRBJ2-7; tentatively, D is TRBD2 (6 bases). Trimming left V 0 bases short and J 3 bases short, with 10 bases between. This CDR3 is 14 amino acids long. Germline loops: CDR1 SGDLS, CDR2 YYNGEE. Here the CDR3 reads CASSVAGANYEQYF. The CDR3 DNA reads TGTGCCAGCAGCGTAGCGGGAGCTAACTACGAGCAGTACTTC.

V gene TRBV4-1 combines with J gene TRBJ1-1, with D perhaps matching TRBD1 (6 bases). Deletions cut 2 bases from V and 2 bases from J, with 9 bases between. The CDR3 has 14 amino acids. The germline gives CDR1 MGHRA, CDR2 YSYEKL. The DNA for the CDR3 is TGCGCCAGCAGCCAATGGACAGCCAACACTGAAGCTTTCTTT. Its protein product is CASSQWTANTEAFF.

The rearrangement joins TRBV6-6 to TRBJ2-3, with unresolved D. Trimming took off 6 bases at V and 2 bases at J, with 6 bases between the two ends. The CDR3 extends over 12 amino acids. CDR1 is MNHNY and CDR2 is SVGAGI in the germline V gene (reference sequence). The chain's CDR3 is CASRLYTDTQYF. DNA of the CDR3: TGTGCCAGCAGATTGTACACAGATACGCAGTATTTT.

V is TRBV14 and J is TRBJ2-1; TRBD2 matches 13 bases. The germline gives CDR1 SGHDN, CDR2 FVKESK. CDR3 length equals 19 residues. The V segment lost 1 base and the J segment 3 bases; nucleotides outside the gene matches: 9. CDR3 bases: TGTGCCAGCAGCCAAGTAAGAACTAGCGGGAGGGATTTCTACAATGAGCAGTTCTTC. Protein product: CASSQVRTSGRDFYNEQFF.

The V gene is TRBV7-6, the J gene TRBJ2-7; TRBD1 matches 8 bases. The V segment lost 5 bases and the J segment 2 bases; nucleotides outside the gene matches: 5. There are 14 residues in the CDR3. In germline, CDR1 is SGHVS, CDR2 FNYEAQ. This CDR3 reads CASSLGQGAYEQYF. The CDR3 DNA follows: TGTGCCAGCAGCCTCGGACAGGGCGCCTACGAGCAGTACTTC.